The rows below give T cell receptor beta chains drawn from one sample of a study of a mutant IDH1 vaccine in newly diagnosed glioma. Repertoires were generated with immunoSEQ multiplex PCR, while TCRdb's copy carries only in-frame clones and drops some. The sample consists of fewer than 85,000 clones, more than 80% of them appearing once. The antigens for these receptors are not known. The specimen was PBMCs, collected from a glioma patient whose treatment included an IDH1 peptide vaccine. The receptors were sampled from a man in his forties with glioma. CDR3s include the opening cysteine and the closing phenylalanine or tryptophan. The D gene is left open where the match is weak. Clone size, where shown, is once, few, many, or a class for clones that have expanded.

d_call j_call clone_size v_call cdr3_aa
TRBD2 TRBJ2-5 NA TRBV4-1 CASSQVGLAGAGRTQYF
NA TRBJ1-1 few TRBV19 CASTPSGTIMRSTEAFF
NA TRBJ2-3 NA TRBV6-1 CASRRLNPTDTQYF
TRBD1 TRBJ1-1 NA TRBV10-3 CATSNRGSDTEAFF
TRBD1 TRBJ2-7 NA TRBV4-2 CASSRSGQGGEQYF
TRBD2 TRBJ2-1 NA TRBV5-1 CASSLDSGTYNEQFF
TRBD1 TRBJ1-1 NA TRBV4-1 CASSQEGRGQNTEAFF
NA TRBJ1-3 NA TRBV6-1 CASTWDGSGNTIYF
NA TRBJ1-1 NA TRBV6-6 CASSFYTGKAEAFF
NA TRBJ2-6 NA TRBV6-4 CASSGESSGANVLTF
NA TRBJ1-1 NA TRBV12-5 CASGLENWMNTEAFF
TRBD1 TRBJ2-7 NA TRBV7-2 CASSSTGGLRYEQYF
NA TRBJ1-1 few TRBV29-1 CSGLETGSLAEAFF
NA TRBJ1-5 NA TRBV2 CASSRGGSNQPQHF
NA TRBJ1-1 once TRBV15 CATSRETAKVEAFF
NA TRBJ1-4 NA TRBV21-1 CASSGKSGQGFEKLFF
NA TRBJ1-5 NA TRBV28 CASSGPDSQPQHF
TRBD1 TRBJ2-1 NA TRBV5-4 CASSLGGQDSYNEQFF
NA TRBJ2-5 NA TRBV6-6 CASTMTIGALQETQYF
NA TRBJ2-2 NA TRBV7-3 CASSRLAVGALSAGELFF
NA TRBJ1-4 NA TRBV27 CASSDVGRTNEKLFF
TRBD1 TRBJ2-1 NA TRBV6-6 CASSSFGTGPYNEQFF
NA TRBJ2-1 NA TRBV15 CATSRDSGTNLYNEQFF
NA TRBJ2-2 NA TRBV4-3 CASRGTSNTGELFF
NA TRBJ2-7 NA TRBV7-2 CASSLEGFEQYF
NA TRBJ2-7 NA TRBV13 CASSLEYEQYF
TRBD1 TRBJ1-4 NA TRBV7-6 CASSLAGQGSEKLFF
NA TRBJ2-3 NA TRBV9 CASSSRGEGTDTQYF
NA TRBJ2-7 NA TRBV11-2 CASSPGPDSGSYEQYF
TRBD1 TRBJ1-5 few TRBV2 CASGQGNNQPQHF
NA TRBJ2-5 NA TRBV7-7 CASSSGSRGETQYF
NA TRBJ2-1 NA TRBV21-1 CASSKAVGTASSYNEQFF
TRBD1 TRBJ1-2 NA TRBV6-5 CASSYSQGVPGGYTF
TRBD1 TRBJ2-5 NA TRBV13 CASSQDRGKETQYF
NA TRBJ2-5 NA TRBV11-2 CASSLVRGSQETQYF
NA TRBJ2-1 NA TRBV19 CASSQWRHEQFF
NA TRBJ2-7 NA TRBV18 CASSPGSPYEQYF
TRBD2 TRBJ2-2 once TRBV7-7 CASSSISGRGVGELFF
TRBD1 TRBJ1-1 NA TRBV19 CASSIRTGQIGEGFGGTEAFF
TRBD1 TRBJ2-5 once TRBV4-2 CASSQEGTGIEETQYF
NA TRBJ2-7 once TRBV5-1 CASSLAGVSREQYF